A single T cell receptor (beta chain) is shown here with its context. The V end lost 2 bases, the J end lost 8 bases, and 6 bases lay between the germline ends. Germline V gene sequence: CDR1 LGHDT, CDR2 YNNKEL (reference sequence). CDR3 length: 11 amino acids. Source study methods: Cell counts per sample came from amplifying reference gene primers. TCRdb's table, derived via immunoSEQ multiplex PCR, lists solely in-frame clones and lacks some. D and trimming were read from the DNA, whereas the V and J calls and clone size are those reported in that table. This table has about 210,000 clones, about 86% appearing once. This specimen belongs to a study of blood T cell repertoires in COVID-19. On the study more broadly: Sites across the United States, Italy and Spain contributed samples from acute and convalescent COVID-19. Sources were T cells, B-cell-depleted T cells, or PBMCs; the material itself was cDNA or gDNA.

The chain links TRBV3-1 (or the pseudogene TRBV3-2) to TRBJ1-2; D gene ambiguous. This TCR was sampled from a man aged 55 to 69 who had recovered from COVID-19. Sequencing was carried out using peripheral blood. The CDR3 loop is CASSQSGGYTF. CDR3 coding DNA: TGTGCCAGCAGCCAATCAGGCGGCTACACCTTC.